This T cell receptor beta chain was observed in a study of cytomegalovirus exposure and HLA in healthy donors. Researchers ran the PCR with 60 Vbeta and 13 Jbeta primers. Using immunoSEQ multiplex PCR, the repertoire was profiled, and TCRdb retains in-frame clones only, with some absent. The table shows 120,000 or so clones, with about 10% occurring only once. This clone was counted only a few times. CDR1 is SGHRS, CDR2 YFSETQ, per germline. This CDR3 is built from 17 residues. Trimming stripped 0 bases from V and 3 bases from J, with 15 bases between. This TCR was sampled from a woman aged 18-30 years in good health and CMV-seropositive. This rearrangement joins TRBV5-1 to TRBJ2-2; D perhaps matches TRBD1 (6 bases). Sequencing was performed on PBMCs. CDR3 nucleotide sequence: TGCGCCAGCAGCTTGGCCCGGGGCAGGGGCGACACCGGGGAGCTGTTTTTT. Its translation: CASSLARGRGDTGELFF.